Listed below are T cell receptor beta chains from one sample, sequenced in a study of shared clonotypes between healthy human individuals. Here immunoSEQ multiplex PCR was the method, and the copy in TCRdb shows in-frame clones only, minus some. The table lists around 2,000,000 clones, 85% to 95% of them singletons, with approximately 1.7% in the top ten. Source material: naive CD8+ T cells from PBMCs. These receptors were taken from a man aged 18 to 30 in good health. Some clones in this sample may be carry-over from other donors' samples. CDR3s include the opening cysteine and the closing phenylalanine or tryptophan. The D gene is left open where the match is weak. Size is stated for part of the rows, as once, few or many counts, or as a class when the clone is expanded.

16 . TRBJ2-5 . TRBV7-9 TGTGCCAGCAGCCCTCCAGTTCGGAGGGGGCGAGAGACCCAGTACTTC CASSPPVRRGRETQYF
14 . TRBJ2-5 TRBD1 TRBV15 TGTGCCACCAGCAGGGACAGGAGGAAAGAGACCCAGTACTTC CATSRDRRKETQYF
14 . TRBJ2-7 . TRBV27 TGTGCCAGCAGAGCTCGGGGGACAGCCTACGAGCAGTACTTC CASRARGTAYEQYF
14 . TRBJ2-5 . TRBV7-9 TGTGCCAGCAGCCCCCCGGACAGCCAAGAGACCCAGTACTTC CASSPPDSQETQYF
15 . TRBJ1-4 TRBD1 TRBV19 TGTGCCAGTAGTACGCGGGACAGGGGAGGTGAAAAACTGTTTTTT CASSTRDRGGEKLFF
15 . TRBJ2-2 . TRBV11-2 TGTGCCAGCAGCTTGGTCGCCGAGGGCACCGGGGAGCTGTTTTTT CASSLVAEGTGELFF
14 . TRBJ1-2 . TRBV14 TGTGCCAGCAGCCAAGCAGGAAGCCCTAGGGGCTACACCTTC CASSQAGSPRGYTF
14 . TRBJ2-3 . TRBV7-8 TGTGCCAGCAGCTTAGTTGGGGTAACAGATACGCAGTATTTT CASSLVGVTDTQYF
13 . TRBJ1-1 . TRBV6-1 TGTGCCAGCAGTCCGGGACATAACACTGAAGCTTTCTTT CASSPGHNTEAFF
16 . TRBJ2-7 . TRBV11-2 TGTGCCAGCAGCTTAGTGGGCAGCCTTCGTGCCTACGAGCAGTACTTC CASSLVGSLRAYEQYF
17 . TRBJ2-1 . TRBV7-9 TGTGCCAGCAGCCAAATCCGACCGGGACGGGTCTATAATGAGCAGTTCTTC CASSQIRPGRVYNEQFF
14 . TRBJ2-5 . TRBV19 TGTGCCAGTAGTATACCGGGACCCGCCCGGACCCAGTACTTC CASSIPGPARTQYF
14 . TRBJ1-1 . TRBV6-5 TGTGCCAGCAGTCCGGGACCGGCCCCTCGTGAAGCTTTCTTT CASSPGPAPREAFF
15 . TRBJ1-3 . TRBV30 TGTGCCCTGGAACCCAGGGAATCTTCTGGAAACACCATATATTTT CALEPRESSGNTIYF
17 . TRBJ2-7 TRBD2 TRBV28 TGTGCCAGCAGAACAAAATTCGGGACTAGCGGCCTCTACGAGCAGTACTTC CASRTKFGTSGLYEQYF
15 . TRBJ2-3 . TRBV7-3 TGTGCCAGCAGCTTATCGGGTTCTTGGGGAGATACGCAGTATTTT CASSLSGSWGDTQYF
16 . TRBJ2-2 . TRBV27 TGTGCCAGCAGTTCCAGGGGGGGAACTAACACCGGGGAGCTGTTTTTT CASSSRGGTNTGELFF
16 . TRBJ1-5 . TRBV28 TGTGCCAGCAGTTTAGCGATACAGGGAAGCAATCAGCCCCAGCATTTT CASSLAIQGSNQPQHF
14 . TRBJ2-7 . TRBV11-2 TGTGCCAGCACCCCCCAGGGACACAACTACGAGCAGTACTTC CASTPQGHNYEQYF
14 . TRBJ2-7 TRBD1 TRBV30 TGTGCCTGGGGGGACAGGGGCGGTTCGAGAGAGCAGTACTTC CAWGDRGGSREQYF
15 . TRBJ1-4 . TRBV11-3 TGTGCCAGCAGCTCAAGGGGAGGGGAGAGGGGAAAAACTGTTTTT CASSSRGGERGKTVF
15 . TRBJ1-1 TRBD1 TRBV10-2 TGCGCCACCCACCCCAGGCCTCGACAGGGAACTGAAGCTTTCTTT CATHPRPRQGTEAFF
14 . TRBJ1-2 TRBD1 TRBV6-1 TGTGCCAGCAGTGAATTAGGGGGCGCGGGTGGCTACACCTTC CASSELGGAGGYTF
13 few TRBJ1-2 . TRBV7-9 TGTGCCAGCAGCTTCGGGGCCCGAGGTGGCTACACCTTC CASSFGARGGYTF
14 . TRBJ2-1 . TRBV7-2 TGTGCCAGCAGCCCCTCAGGAGTCGGCAATGAGCAGTTCTTC CASSPSGVGNEQFF
16 . TRBJ1-4 . TRBV27 TGTGCCAGCAGTGGGAAAAGGGAGCTAACTAATGAAAAACTGTTTTTT CASSGKRELTNEKLFF
15 . TRBJ1-4 . TRBV14 TGTGCCAGCAGCCAAGTTCGGGGGGTAAATGAAAAACTGTTTTTT CASSQVRGVNEKLFF
15 . TRBJ2-5 . TRBV7-2 TGTGCCAGCAGCTCGACGGGTCTCAAAGGGGAGACCCAGTACTTC CASSSTGLKGETQYF
16 . TRBJ1-1 TRBD1 TRBV28 TGTGCCAGCAGCTCCCTACGTGAGGGGGCGGGGGCTGAAGCTTTCTTT CASSSLREGAGAEAFF
17 . TRBJ2-2 . TRBV7-3 TGTGCCAGCAGCCCACACGACCTCCACGCGAACACCGGGGAGCTGTTTTTT CASSPHDLHANTGELFF
17 . TRBJ2-1 . TRBV27 TGTGCCAGCAGTTTGGGGCCAAGCAATCGAGGTTACAATGAGCAGTTCTTC CASSLGPSNRGYNEQFF
17 . TRBJ1-1 TRBD1 TRBV27 TGTGCCAGCAGTTCTTCCCGGGACAGTTTCTTGGGCACTGAAGCTTTCTTT CASSSSRDSFLGTEAFF